This entry describes one T cell receptor (beta chain). Clones were sequenced by immunoSEQ multiplex PCR, and TCRdb holds only the in-frame ones, with some missing. The data show 80,000 to 100,000 clones, roughly 75% seen once. The data belong to a study of blood T cell repertoires in COVID-19. Study context: Donors in the United States, Italy and Spain gave samples during acute or convalescent COVID-19.

The germline CDR1 and CDR2 sequences are ENHRY and SYGVKD. There are 15 residues in the CDR3. Germline trimming cut 0 bases from V and 7 bases from J; bases unmatched to any gene: 4. This receptor was obtained from a man aged 45-65 years who had recovered from COVID-19. The sample was peripheral blood. V usage is TRBV10-3 and J usage is TRBJ2-2; 8 bases line up with TRBD2. CDR3 sequence (DNA): TGTGCCATCAGTGAGTCCCTAGCGGGCGGCGGGGAGCTGTTTTTT. The encoded protein is CAISESLAGGGELFF.